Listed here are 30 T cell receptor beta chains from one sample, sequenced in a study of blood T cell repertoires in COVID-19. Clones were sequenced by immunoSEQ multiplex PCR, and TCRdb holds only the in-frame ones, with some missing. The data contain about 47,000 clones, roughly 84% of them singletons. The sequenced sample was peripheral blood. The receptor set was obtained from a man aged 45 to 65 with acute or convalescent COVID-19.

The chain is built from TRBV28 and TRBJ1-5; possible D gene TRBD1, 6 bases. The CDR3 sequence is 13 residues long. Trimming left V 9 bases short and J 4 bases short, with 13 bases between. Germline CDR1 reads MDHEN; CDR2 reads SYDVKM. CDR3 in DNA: TGTGCCAGTTGGACAGACCAAAATCAGCCCCAGCATTTT. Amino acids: CASWTDQNQPQHF.

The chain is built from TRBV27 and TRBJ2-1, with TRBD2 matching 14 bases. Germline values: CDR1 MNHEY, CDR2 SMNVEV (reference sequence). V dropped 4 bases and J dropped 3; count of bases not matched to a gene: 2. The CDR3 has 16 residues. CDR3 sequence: CASSWGTSGSYNEQFF. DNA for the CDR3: TGTGCCAGCAGTTGGGGGACTAGCGGGAGCTACAATGAGCAGTTCTTC.

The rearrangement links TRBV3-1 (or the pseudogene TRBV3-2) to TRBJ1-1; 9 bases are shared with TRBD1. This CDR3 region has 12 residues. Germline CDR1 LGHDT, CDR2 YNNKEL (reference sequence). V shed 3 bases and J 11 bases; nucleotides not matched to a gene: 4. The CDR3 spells CASSHGTGWAFF. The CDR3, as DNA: TGTGCCAGCAGCCATGGGACAGGGTGGGCTTTCTTT.

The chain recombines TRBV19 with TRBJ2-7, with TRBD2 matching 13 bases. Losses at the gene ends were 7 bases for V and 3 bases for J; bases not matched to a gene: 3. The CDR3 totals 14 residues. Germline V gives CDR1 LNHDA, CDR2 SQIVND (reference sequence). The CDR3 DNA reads TGTGCCAGTAAACTAGCGGGAGGGAGCTACGAGCAGTACTTC. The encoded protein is CASKLAGGSYEQYF.

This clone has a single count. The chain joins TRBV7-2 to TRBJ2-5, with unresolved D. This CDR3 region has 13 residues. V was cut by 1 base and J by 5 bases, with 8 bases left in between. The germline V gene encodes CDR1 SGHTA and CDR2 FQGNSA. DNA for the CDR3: TGTGCCAGCAGCTTAGTGTCAATGGAGACCCAGTACTTC. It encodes CASSLVSMETQYF.

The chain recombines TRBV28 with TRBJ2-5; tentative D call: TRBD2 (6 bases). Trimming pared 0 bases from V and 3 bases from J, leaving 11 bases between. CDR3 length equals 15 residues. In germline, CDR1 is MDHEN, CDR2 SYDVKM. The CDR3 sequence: CASSLWRGGKETQYF. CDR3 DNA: TGTGCCAGCAGTTTATGGAGGGGAGGAAAAGAGACCCAGTACTTC.

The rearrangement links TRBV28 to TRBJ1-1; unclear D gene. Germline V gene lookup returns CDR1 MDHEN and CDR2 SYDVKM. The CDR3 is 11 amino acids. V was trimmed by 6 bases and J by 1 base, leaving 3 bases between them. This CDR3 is CASRANTEAFF. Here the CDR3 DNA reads TGTGCCAGCAGGGCGAACACTGAAGCTTTCTTT.

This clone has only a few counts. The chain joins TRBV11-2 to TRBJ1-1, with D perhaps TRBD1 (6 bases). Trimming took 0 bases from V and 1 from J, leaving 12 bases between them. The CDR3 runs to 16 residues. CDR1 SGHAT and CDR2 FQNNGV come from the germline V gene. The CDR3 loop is CASSLDQGMGNTEAFF. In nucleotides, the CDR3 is TGTGCCAGCAGCTTAGATCAGGGGATGGGGAACACTGAAGCTTTCTTT.

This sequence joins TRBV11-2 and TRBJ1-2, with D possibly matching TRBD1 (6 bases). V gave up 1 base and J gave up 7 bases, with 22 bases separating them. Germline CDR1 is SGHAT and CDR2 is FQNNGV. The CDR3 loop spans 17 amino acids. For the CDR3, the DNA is TGTGCCAGCAGCTTAGCGAGTAGGGTAATCAAAGGGGGTGGCTACACCTTC. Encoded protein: CASSLASRVIKGGGYTF.

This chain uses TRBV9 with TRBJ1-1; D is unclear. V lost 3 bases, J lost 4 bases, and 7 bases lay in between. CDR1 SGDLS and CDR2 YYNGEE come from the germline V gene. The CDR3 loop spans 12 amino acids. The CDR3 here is CASSAGGTEAFF. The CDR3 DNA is TGTGCCAGCAGCGCGGGAGGCACTGAAGCTTTCTTT. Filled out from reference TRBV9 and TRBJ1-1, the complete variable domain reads DSGVTQTPKHLITATGQRVTLRCSPRSGDLSVYWYQQSLDQGLQFLIQYYNGEERAKGNILERFSAQQFPDLHSELNLSSLELGDSALYFCASSAGGTEAFFGQGTRLTVV.

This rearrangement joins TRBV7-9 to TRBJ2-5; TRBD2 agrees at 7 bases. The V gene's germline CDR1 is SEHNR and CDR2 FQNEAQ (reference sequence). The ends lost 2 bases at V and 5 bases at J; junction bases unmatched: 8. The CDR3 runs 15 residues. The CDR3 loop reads CASSLWGLGGETQYF. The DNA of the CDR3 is TGTGCCAGCAGCTTATGGGGTTTGGGAGGGGAGACCCAGTACTTC. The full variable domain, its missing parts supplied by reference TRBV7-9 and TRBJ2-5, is DTGVSQNPRHKITKRGQNVTFRCDPISEHNRLYWYRQTLGQGPEFLTYFQNEAQLEKSRLLSDRFSAERPKGSFSTLEIQRTEQGDSAMYLCASSLWGLGGETQYFGPGTRLLVL.

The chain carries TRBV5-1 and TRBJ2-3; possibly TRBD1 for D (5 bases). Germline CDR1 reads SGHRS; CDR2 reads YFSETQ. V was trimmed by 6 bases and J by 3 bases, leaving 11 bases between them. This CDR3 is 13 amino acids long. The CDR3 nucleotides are TGCGCCAGCATGATTCCAGGGACAGATACGCAGTATTTT. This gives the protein CASMIPGTDTQYF.

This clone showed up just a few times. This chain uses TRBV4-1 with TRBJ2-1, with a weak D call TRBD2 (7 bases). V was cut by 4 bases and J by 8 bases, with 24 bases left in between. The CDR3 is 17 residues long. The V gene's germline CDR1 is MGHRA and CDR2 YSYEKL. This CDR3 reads CASSPLLPGGLGHEQFF. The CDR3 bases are TGCGCCAGCAGCCCCCTCCTACCGGGGGGCCTTGGTCATGAGCAGTTCTTC.

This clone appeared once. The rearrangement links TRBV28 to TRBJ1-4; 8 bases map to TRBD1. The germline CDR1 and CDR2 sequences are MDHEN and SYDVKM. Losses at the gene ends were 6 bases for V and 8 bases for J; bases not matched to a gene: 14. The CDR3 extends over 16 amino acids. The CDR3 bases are TGTGCCAGCAGCCCCGCAGGGGGCTCGAGGCTGGAAAAACTGTTTTTT. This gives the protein CASSPAGGSRLEKLFF.

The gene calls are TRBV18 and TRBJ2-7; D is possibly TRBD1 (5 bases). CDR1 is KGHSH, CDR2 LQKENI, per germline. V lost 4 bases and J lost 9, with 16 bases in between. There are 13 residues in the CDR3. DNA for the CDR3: TGTGCCAGCTCACAACCGCCAGGGCTCGGGCAGTACTTC. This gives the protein CASSQPPGLGQYF.

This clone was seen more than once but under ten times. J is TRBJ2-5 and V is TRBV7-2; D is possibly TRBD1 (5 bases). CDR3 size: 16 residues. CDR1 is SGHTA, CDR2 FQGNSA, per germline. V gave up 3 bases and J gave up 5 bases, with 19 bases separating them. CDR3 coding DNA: TGTGCCAGCAGCTTCTTCCCTAGGGGCAAGGGGGAGACCCAGTACTTC. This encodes CASSFFPRGKGETQYF. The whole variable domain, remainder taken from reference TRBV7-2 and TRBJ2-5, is GAGVSQSPSNKVTEKGKDVELRCDPISGHTALYWYRQSLGQGLEFLIYFQGNSAPDKSGLPSDRFSAERTGGSVSTLTIQRTQQEDSAVYLCASSFFPRGKGETQYFGPGTRLLVL.

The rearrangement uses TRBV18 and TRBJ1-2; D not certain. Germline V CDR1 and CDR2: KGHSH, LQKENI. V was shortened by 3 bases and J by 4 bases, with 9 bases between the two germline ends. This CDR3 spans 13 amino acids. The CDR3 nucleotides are TGTGCCAGCTCACCCGAGGAGGCCTATGGCTACACCTTC. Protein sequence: CASSPEEAYGYTF.

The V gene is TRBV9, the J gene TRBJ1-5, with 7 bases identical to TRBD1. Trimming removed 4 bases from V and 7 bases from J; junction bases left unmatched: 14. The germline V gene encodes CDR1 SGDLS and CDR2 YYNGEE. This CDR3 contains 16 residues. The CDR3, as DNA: TGTGCCAGCAGCTCCGACCTCTATTACAGGGGCCAGCCCCAGCATTTT. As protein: CASSSDLYYRGQPQHF.

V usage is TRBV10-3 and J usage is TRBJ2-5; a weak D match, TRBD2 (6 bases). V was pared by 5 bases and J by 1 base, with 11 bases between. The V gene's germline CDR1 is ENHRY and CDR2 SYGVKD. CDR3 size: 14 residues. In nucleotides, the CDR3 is TGTGCCATCAGTCCGGGGGATAGCCAAGAGACCCAGTACTTC. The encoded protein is CAISPGDSQETQYF.

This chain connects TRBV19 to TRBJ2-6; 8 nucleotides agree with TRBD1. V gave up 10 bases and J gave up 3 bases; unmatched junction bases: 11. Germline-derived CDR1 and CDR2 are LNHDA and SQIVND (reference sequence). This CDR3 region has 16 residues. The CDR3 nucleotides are TGTGCCACACGCAGCCCAGGGGGCGGTGGGGCCAACGTCCTGACTTTC. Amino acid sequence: CATRSPGGGGANVLTF.

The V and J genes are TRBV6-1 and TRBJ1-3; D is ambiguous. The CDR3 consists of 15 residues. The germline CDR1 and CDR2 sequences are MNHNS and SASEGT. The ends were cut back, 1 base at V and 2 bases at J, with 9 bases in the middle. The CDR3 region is CASSEGGIAGNTIYF. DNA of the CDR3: TGTGCCAGCAGTGAAGGAGGAATTGCTGGAAACACCATATATTTT.

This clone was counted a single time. The CDR3 protein is CASSERGGYTF. CDR3 bases: TGTGCCAGCAGTGAAAGGGGCGGCTACACCTTC. The J gene is TRBJ1-2, the V gene TRBV2, with a weak D call TRBD1 (5 bases). V lost 2 bases and J lost 8, with 6 bases in between. The germline CDR1 and CDR2 sequences are SNHLY and FYNNEI. This CDR3 has 11 amino acids.

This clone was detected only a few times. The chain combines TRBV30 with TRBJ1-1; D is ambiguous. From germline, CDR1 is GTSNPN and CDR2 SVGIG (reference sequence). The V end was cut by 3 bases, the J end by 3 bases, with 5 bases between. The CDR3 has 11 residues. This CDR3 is CAWRRDTEAFF. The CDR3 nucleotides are TGTGCCTGGAGACGGGACACTGAAGCTTTCTTT.

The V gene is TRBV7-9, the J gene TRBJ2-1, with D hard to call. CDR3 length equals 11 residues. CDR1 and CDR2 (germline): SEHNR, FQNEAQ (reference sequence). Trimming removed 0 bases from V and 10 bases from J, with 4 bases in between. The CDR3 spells CASSLAPEQFF. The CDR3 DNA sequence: TGTGCCAGCAGCTTAGCTCCGGAGCAGTTCTTC.

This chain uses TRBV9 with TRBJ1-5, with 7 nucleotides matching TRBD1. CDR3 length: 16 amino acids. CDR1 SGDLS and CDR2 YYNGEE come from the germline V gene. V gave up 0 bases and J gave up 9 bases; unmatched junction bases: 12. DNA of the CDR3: TGTGCCAGCAGCGTAGAATATGGCAGGGGGAGAGGGCCCCAGCATTTT. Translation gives CASSVEYGRGRGPQHF.

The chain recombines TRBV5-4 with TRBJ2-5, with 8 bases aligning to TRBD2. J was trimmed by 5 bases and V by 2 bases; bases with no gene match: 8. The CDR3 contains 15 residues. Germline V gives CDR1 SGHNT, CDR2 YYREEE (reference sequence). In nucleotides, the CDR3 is TGTGCCAGCAGCTTTAGGCGGGGGGTCGGGGAGACCCAGTACTTC. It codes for CASSFRRGVGETQYF.

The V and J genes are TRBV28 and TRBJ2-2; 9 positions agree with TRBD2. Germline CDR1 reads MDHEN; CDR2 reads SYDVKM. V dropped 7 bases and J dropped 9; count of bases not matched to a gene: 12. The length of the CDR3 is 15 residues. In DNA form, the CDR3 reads TGTGCCAGCAAAACCGGGACTAGCTGGAACCGGGAGCTGTTTTTT. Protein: CASKTGTSWNRELFF.

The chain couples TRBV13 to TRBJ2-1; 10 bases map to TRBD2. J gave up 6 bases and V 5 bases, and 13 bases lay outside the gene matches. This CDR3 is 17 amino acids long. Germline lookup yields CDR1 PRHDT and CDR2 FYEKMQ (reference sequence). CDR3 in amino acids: CASSPLRLAGALNEQFF. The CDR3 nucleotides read TGTGCCAGCAGCCCACTGCGGCTAGCGGGGGCGCTCAATGAGCAGTTCTTC.

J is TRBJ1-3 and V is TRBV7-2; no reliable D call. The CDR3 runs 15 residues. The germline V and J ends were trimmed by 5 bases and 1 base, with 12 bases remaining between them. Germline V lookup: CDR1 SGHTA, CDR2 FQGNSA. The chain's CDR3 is CASSPGVGSGNTIYF. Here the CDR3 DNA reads TGTGCCAGCAGCCCCGGGGTGGGATCTGGAAACACCATATATTTT.

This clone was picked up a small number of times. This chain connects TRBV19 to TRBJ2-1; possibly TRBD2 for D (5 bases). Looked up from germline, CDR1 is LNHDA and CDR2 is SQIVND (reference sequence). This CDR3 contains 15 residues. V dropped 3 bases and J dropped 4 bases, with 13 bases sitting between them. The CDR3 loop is CASSIPRTYYNEQFF. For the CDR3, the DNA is TGTGCCAGTAGTATCCCCCGGACTTATTACAATGAGCAGTTCTTC.